These 26 T cell receptor beta chains share one sample of origin, sequenced in a study of blood T cell repertoires in COVID-19. The method was immunoSEQ multiplex PCR; TCRdb's version includes in-frame clones alone and lacks a portion of them. Here the sample spans around 300,000 clones, approximately 86% being singletons. Material: peripheral blood. The receptor set was obtained from a woman in her forties or fifties with active or convalescent COVID-19.

In this sample, this clone turned up once. The chain uses TRBV2 and TRBJ2-2; 11 nucleotides agree with TRBD2. V lost 0 bases to trimming and J lost 4 bases; unmatched junction nucleotides: 4. The CDR3 is 17 amino acids. The germline gives CDR1 SNHLY, CDR2 FYNNEI. CDR3 sequence: CASSEARLAGTTGELFF. CDR3 DNA: TGTGCCAGCAGTGAAGCGCGACTAGCGGGAACCACCGGGGAGCTGTTTTTT.

This CDR3 is CAWSVSSGSYEQYF. In nucleotides, the CDR3 is TGTGCCTGGAGTGTAAGTAGCGGGAGTTACGAGCAGTACTTC. The chain carries TRBV30 and TRBJ2-7; 9 nucleotides align to TRBD2. CDR1 and CDR2 from the germline V gene are GTSNPN and SVGIG (reference sequence). This CDR3 spans 14 amino acids. Unmatched junction bases numbered 4, after V lost 0 bases and J lost 4 bases. Using reference TRBV30 and TRBJ2-7 for the parts outside the CDR3, the full variable domain is SQTIHQWPATLVQPVGSPLSLECTVEGTSNPNLYWYRQAAGRGLQLLFYSVGIGQISSEVPQNLSASRPQDRQFILSSKKLLLSDSGFYLCAWSVSSGSYEQYFGPGTRLTVT.

The genes are TRBV7-2 and TRBJ1-2, with 7 bases matching TRBD1. The ends lost 5 bases at V and 2 bases at J; junction bases unmatched: 8. The CDR3 consists of 15 residues. Germline loops: CDR1 SGHTA, CDR2 FQGNSA. The CDR3 sequence is CASSRRTGRNYGYTF. The CDR3, as DNA: TGTGCCAGCAGCCGCCGGACAGGACGCAACTATGGCTACACCTTC.

This chain uses TRBV11-2 with TRBJ2-1, with TRBD1 as a possible D gene (5 bases). The CDR3 length is 18 residues. Germline V gene lookup returns CDR1 SGHAT and CDR2 FQNNGV. The V end lost 0 bases, the J end lost 2 bases, and 17 bases lay between the germline ends. The CDR3 here is CASSLDLQGPVPYNEQFF. The CDR3 DNA reads TGTGCCAGCAGCTTAGATCTGCAGGGCCCGGTCCCCTACAATGAGCAGTTCTTC.

This clone was detected only a few times. V is TRBV21-1 and J is TRBJ1-4; TRBD1 is taken as the D call from the table, unchecked against the DNA. TRBV21-1 is flagged as a pseudogene. This CDR3 region has 14 residues. The CDR3 loop is CASSTGTGGEKLFF. The CDR3 coding sequence is TGTGCCAGCAGTACCGGGACAGGGGGTGAAAAACTGTTTTTT.

The chain combines TRBV7-9 with TRBJ1-4, with D hard to call. The germline CDR1 and CDR2 sequences are SEHNR and FQNEAQ (reference sequence). The V gene lost 2 bases and the J gene lost 7 bases, with 8 bases spanning the gap. This CDR3 spans 13 amino acids. CDR3 region: CASSLREGEKLFF. The CDR3 DNA reads TGTGCCAGCAGCTTACGGGAGGGTGAAAAACTGTTTTTT. Looking up the rest from reference TRBV7-9 and TRBJ1-4 gives the full variable domain: DTGVSQNPRHKITKRGQNVTFRCDPISEHNRLYWYRQTLGQGPEFLTYFQNEAQLEKSRLLSDRFSAERPKGSFSTLEIQRTEQGDSAMYLCASSLREGEKLFFGSGTQLSVL.

The V call is TRBV12-3 or TRBV12-4, the J call TRBJ1-2, with D hard to call. There are 12 residues in the CDR3. The V end was cut by 6 bases, the J end by 8 bases, with 13 bases between. The CDR3 sequence is CASREDVQGYTF. The CDR3 nucleotides read TGTGCCAGCAGGGAGGACGTTCAAGGCTACACCTTC.

DNA of the CDR3: TGTGCCAGCAGTGAAGCCCCGCCGGAGACAGATGAAAAACTGTTTTTT. Translating it yields CASSEAPPETDEKLFF. The rearrangement links TRBV2 to TRBJ1-4; D may be TRBD1 (5 bases). The CDR3 is made up of 16 amino acids. V was shortened by 0 bases and J by 6 bases, with 14 bases between the two germline ends. Germline V gene data show CDR1 as SNHLY and CDR2 as FYNNEI.

The genes are TRBV7-6 and TRBJ2-2; 7 positions agree with TRBD2. The CDR3 loop spans 15 amino acids. CDR1 and CDR2 (germline): SGHVS, FNYEAQ. Germline trimming cut 6 bases from V and 7 bases from J; bases unmatched to any gene: 11. CDR3 loop: CASRFEPGGGGELFF. In nucleotides, the CDR3 is TGTGCCAGCAGATTCGAACCGGGAGGAGGCGGGGAGCTGTTTTTT. Together with reference TRBV7-6 and TRBJ2-2, the CDR3 gives the full variable domain: GAGVSQSPRYKVTKRGQDVALRCDPISGHVSLYWYRQALGQGPEFLTYFNYEAQQDKSGLPNDRFSAERPEGSISTLTIQRTEQRDSAMYRCASRFEPGGGGELFFGEGSRLTVL.

The chain recombines TRBV4-1 with TRBJ2-2; no definite D call. In germline, CDR1 is MGHRA, CDR2 YSYEKL. The CDR3 has 13 residues. The V and J ends lost 6 bases and 0 bases respectively, with 5 bases between them. The CDR3 DNA reads TGCGCCAGCAGGAGGTCGAACACCGGGGAGCTGTTTTTT. Its translation: CASRRSNTGELFF.

With respect to this clone: The same CDR3 arises from other DNA sequences in this sample as well. The chain combines TRBV11-2 with TRBJ2-3; TRBD2 agrees at 13 bases. J was trimmed by 2 bases and V by 5 bases; bases with no gene match: 4. The CDR3 covers 16 residues. Germline V gives CDR1 SGHAT, CDR2 FQNNGV. CDR3 nucleotide sequence: TGTGCCAGCAGCCGGACTAGCGGGAGCTCCACAGATACGCAGTATTTT. It translates to CASSRTSGSSTDTQYF.

The gene calls are TRBV19 and TRBJ1-1; D is unclear. The CDR3 loop spans 13 amino acids. V lost 5 bases and J 5 bases, leaving 12 bases between the germline ends. The germline V gene has CDR1 LNHDA and CDR2 SQIVND (reference sequence). The CDR3: CASSFPHRTEAFF. The CDR3, as DNA: TGTGCCAGTAGTTTCCCCCATCGGACTGAAGCTTTCTTT.

V usage is TRBV19 and J usage is TRBJ1-6; unclear D gene. With 3 bases removed from V and 11 bases from J, the gap between germline ends came to 8 bases. The length of the CDR3 is 12 residues. Germline loops: CDR1 LNHDA, CDR2 SQIVND (reference sequence). CDR3 DNA: TGTGCCAGTAGTATCGAGAGTGCACCCCTCCACTTT. Translated, it gives CASSIESAPLHF. Full variable domain (outside the CDR3, taken from reference TRBV19 and TRBJ1-6): DGGITQSPKYLFRKEGQNVTLSCEQNLNHDAMYWYRQDPGQGLRLIYYSQIVNDFQKGDIAEGYSVSREKKESFPLTVTSAQKNPTAFYLCASSIESAPLHFGNGTRLTVT.

The chain employs TRBV5-1 and TRBJ2-7; D perhaps matches TRBD2 (5 bases). Trimming took off 2 bases at V and 4 bases at J, with 13 bases between the two ends. Per germline, CDR1 SGHRS and CDR2 YFSETQ. This CDR3 has 14 amino acids. CDR3 protein: CASSLAALGYEQYF. Written as DNA, the CDR3 is TGCGCCAGCAGCTTAGCGGCACTAGGATACGAGCAGTACTTC.

This clone was seen more than once but under ten times. The rearrangement joins TRBV6-5 to TRBJ2-3; 12 positions agree with TRBD2. This CDR3 has 16 amino acids. Germline CDR1 reads MNHEY; CDR2 reads SVGAGI. Losses at the gene ends were 6 bases for V and 5 bases for J; bases not matched to a gene: 9. This CDR3 is CASSYALAGGRDTQYF. Here the CDR3 DNA reads TGTGCCAGCAGCTACGCACTAGCGGGAGGACGAGATACGCAGTATTTT.

This clone was seen only a few times. The chain carries TRBV5-1 and TRBJ2-2; TRBD1 might be the D (6 bases). The CDR3 totals 14 residues. The germline V gene encodes CDR1 SGHRS and CDR2 YFSETQ. Trimming left V 8 bases short and J 5 bases short, with 16 bases between. The CDR3 region has the DNA TGCGCCAGTACCTTCTTACAGGGAACCGGGGAGCTGTTTTTT. This sequence encodes CASTFLQGTGELFF.

This clone came up once. The CDR3 region has the DNA TGTGCCAGCAGCTTTTTCCAGGACATGAACACTGAAGCTTTCTTT. It yields the protein CASSFFQDMNTEAFF. The rearrangement uses TRBV13 and TRBJ1-1; tentative D call: TRBD1 (5 bases). Germline CDR1 PRHDT, CDR2 FYEKMQ (reference sequence). Trimming took off 3 bases at V and 0 bases at J, with 11 bases between the two ends. The CDR3 contains 15 residues.

The chain combines TRBV6-2 or TRBV6-3 with TRBJ2-7; 10 bases are a match to TRBD2. Germline V CDR1 and CDR2: MNHEY, SVGEGT. The CDR3 sequence is 15 residues long. With V trimmed by 5 bases and J by 2 bases, 6 bases remained unmatched. This chain's CDR3 is CASSILAGGTYEQYF. In DNA form, the CDR3 reads TGTGCCAGCAGTATTTTAGCGGGAGGCACCTACGAGCAGTACTTC.

The V call is TRBV25-1, the J call TRBJ1-2; tentatively, D is TRBD1 (5 bases). CDR1 MGHDK and CDR2 SYGVNS come from the germline V gene. V lost 4 bases and J lost 2, with 8 bases in between. The CDR3 loop spans 13 amino acids. The CDR3 sequence is CASSVTVNYGYTF. As DNA, the CDR3 is TGTGCCAGCAGTGTGACAGTGAACTATGGCTACACCTTC.

CDR3 DNA: TGTGCCAGCAGTCGTGGGACTAGCGCCTACACCGGGGAGCTGTTTTTT. Translating it yields CASSRGTSAYTGELFF. This rearrangement joins TRBV2 to TRBJ2-2, with TRBD2 identical over 10 bases. V lost 5 bases, J lost 3 bases, and 6 bases stayed unmatched. This CDR3 region has 16 residues. In germline, CDR1 is SNHLY, CDR2 FYNNEI.

V gene TRBV5-1 combines with J gene TRBJ1-4; 7 nucleotides line up with TRBD1. The CDR3 totals 14 residues. The V gene's germline CDR1 is SGHRS and CDR2 YFSETQ. The V gene end was trimmed by 6 bases and the J gene end by 4 bases; junction bases not matched to a gene: 6. CDR3 residues: CASNKRGLNEKLFF. For the CDR3, the DNA is TGCGCCAGCAACAAGAGGGGGCTTAATGAAAAACTGTTTTTT.

The V call is TRBV5-1, the J call TRBJ2-3; 7 bases agree with TRBD1. The J segment lost 11 bases and the V segment lost 0 bases, leaving 6 bases of the junction unmatched. This CDR3 spans 13 amino acids. Looked up from germline, CDR1 is SGHRS and CDR2 is YFSETQ. CDR3 sequence reads: CASSLESQGRQYF. As DNA, the CDR3 is TGCGCCAGCAGCTTGGAGTCACAGGGGAGGCAGTATTTT.

V is TRBV19 and J is TRBJ2-7, with 8 bases matching TRBD1. The V and J ends lost 6 bases and 0 bases, in that order; junction bases with no gene match: 4. This CDR3 contains 14 residues. Germline assignment: CDR1 LNHDA and CDR2 SQIVND (reference sequence). The CDR3 spells CASSRDRPSYEQYF. DNA of the CDR3: TGTGCCAGTAGCCGGGACAGGCCCTCCTACGAGCAGTACTTC.

This clone was seen a single time. In nucleotides, the CDR3 is TGTGCCAGTAGTAGGGGGCAGAATCAGCCCCAGCATTTT. It codes for CASSRGQNQPQHF. This rearrangement joins TRBV19 to TRBJ1-5, with D possibly being TRBD1 (6 bases). Deletions cut 4 bases from V and 4 bases from J, with 8 bases between. Germline CDR1 and CDR2: LNHDA and SQIVND (reference sequence). CDR3 size: 13 residues.

The chain employs TRBV6-1 and TRBJ2-7, with D perhaps matching TRBD1 (6 bases). Germline CDR1 MNHNS, CDR2 SASEGT. The CDR3 runs to 15 residues. Trimming pared 2 bases from V and 4 bases from J, leaving 15 bases between. The CDR3 DNA sequence: TGTGCCAGCAGTGAACTAGGGACACCAATTTACGAGCAGTACTTC. Translated, it gives CASSELGTPIYEQYF.

The CDR3 loop reads CASTFRGGVGGQPQHF. The CDR3 bases are TGTGCCAGTACGTTCCGGGGGGGTGTGGGAGGTCAGCCCCAGCATTTT. The chain joins TRBV19 to TRBJ1-5; possible D gene TRBD1, 5 bases. The CDR3 loop spans 16 amino acids. Looked up from germline, CDR1 is LNHDA and CDR2 is SQIVND (reference sequence). V dropped 7 bases and J dropped 6 bases, with 22 bases sitting between them.